One and the same sample provided the 31 T cell receptor beta chains below, sequenced in a study of cytomegalovirus exposure and HLA in healthy donors (TCRdb year 2017). The library was made by the immunoSEQ multiplex PCR assay. TCRdb mirrors the immuneACCESS table, restricted to in-frame sequences. Some clones are absent from its copies; in checked studies, under half trace to an unresolved V gene, and the reason for the others is unknown. In this sample the table shows tens of thousands of clones, about 88% of which occur a single time. Over 12% of the sample is held by the ten biggest clonotypes. The sample consisted of PBMCs. The receptor set was obtained from a woman aged 18-29 years in good health and CMV-seronegative.

The rearrangement uses TRBV5-5 and TRBJ2-7; D gene unclear. The germline V gene has CDR1 SGHKS and CDR2 YYEKEE (reference sequence). The CDR3 is 14 amino acids. Trimming pared 6 bases from V and 7 bases from J, leaving 20 bases between. The CDR3 coding sequence is TGTGCCAGCAACAAGTACCAGATCCCGTGGGAGCAGTACTTC. It yields the protein CASNKYQIPWEQYF.

V gene TRBV7-6 combines with J gene TRBJ2-7; a weak D match, TRBD1 (6 bases). This CDR3 has 14 amino acids. The V end was cut by 5 bases, the J end by 0 bases, with 11 bases between. CDR1 SGHVS and CDR2 FNYEAQ come from the germline V gene. CDR3 protein: CASSPRTDSYEQYF. Written as DNA, the CDR3 is TGTGCCAGCAGCCCCAGGACAGACTCCTACGAGCAGTACTTC.

This chain uses TRBV6-5 with TRBJ2-7; TRBD2 aligns across 8 bases. Germline CDR1 MNHEY, CDR2 SVGAGI. This CDR3 comprises 15 residues. J was trimmed by 4 bases and V by 2 bases; bases with no gene match: 7. CDR3 sequence reads: CASSYTGQRGYEQYF. For the CDR3, the DNA is TGTGCCAGCAGTTACACCGGACAGCGGGGGTACGAGCAGTACTTC.

The chain uses TRBV27 and TRBJ1-5; 12 bases are a match to TRBD1. Unmatched junction bases numbered 4, after V lost 5 bases and J lost 5 bases. Germline CDR1 reads MNHEY; CDR2 reads SMNVEV (reference sequence). This CDR3 spans 15 amino acids. This chain's CDR3 is CASSRDRGRDQPQHF. CDR3 nucleotide sequence: TGTGCCAGCAGTCGGGACAGGGGGCGCGATCAGCCCCAGCATTTT.

The chain joins TRBV9 to TRBJ2-1, with 7 nucleotides matching TRBD1. The CDR3 covers 14 residues. Losses at the gene ends were 3 bases for V and 3 bases for J; bases not matched to a gene: 3. Looked up from germline, CDR1 is SGDLS and CDR2 is YYNGEE. CDR3 amino acids: CASSARGNYNEQFF. The CDR3, as DNA: TGTGCCAGCAGCGCCAGGGGGAACTACAATGAGCAGTTCTTC.

The chain links TRBV11-2 to TRBJ2-7, with TRBD1 as a possible D gene (5 bases). The CDR3 spans 17 residues. The V end was cut by 5 bases, the J end by 3 bases, with 23 bases between. Per germline, CDR1 SGHAT and CDR2 FQNNGV. The CDR3 sequence: CASSPRPSFRDDYEQYF. CDR3 coding DNA: TGTGCCAGCAGCCCCCGCCCCTCGTTCAGGGATGACTACGAGCAGTACTTC.

The V call is TRBV28, the J call TRBJ1-1; TRBD1 is a possible D gene (6 bases). The CDR3 is 14 amino acids. The germline CDR1 and CDR2 sequences are MDHEN and SYDVKM. Deletions cut 5 bases from V and 11 bases from J, with 21 bases between. This CDR3 reads CASSPPATGWKAFF. As DNA, the CDR3 is TGTGCCAGCAGTCCACCTGCGACAGGCTGGAAGGCTTTCTTT.

In this sample, this clone turned up once. This chain joins TRBV28 and TRBJ2-5; 7 bases agree with TRBD2. CDR3 length equals 15 residues. V gave up 5 bases and J gave up 6 bases; unmatched junction bases: 12. CDR1 is MDHEN, CDR2 SYDVKM, per germline. The DNA for the CDR3 is TGTGCCAGCAGTCCTCTGCTGACTAGCCGTAAGACCCAGTACTTC. Translating gives CASSPLLTSRKTQYF.

The chain carries TRBV20-1 and TRBJ1-2; D ambiguous. Trimming left V 4 bases short and J 5 bases short, with 8 bases between. The CDR3 has 11 residues. The germline gives CDR1 DFQATT, CDR2 SNEGSKA (reference sequence). Here the CDR3 reads CSATEKYGYTF. The CDR3 DNA reads as TGCAGTGCTACCGAGAAATATGGCTACACCTTC.

The chain combines TRBV9 with TRBJ1-3, with 8 bases fitting TRBD1. Germline CDR1 and CDR2: SGDLS and YYNGEE. This CDR3 has 16 amino acids. After removal of 0 bases from V and 3 bases from J, the junction contained 5 bases not matched to a gene. CDR3 sequence reads: CASSVDPTGGGNTIYF. The CDR3 bases are TGTGCCAGCAGCGTAGACCCCACAGGGGGTGGAAACACCATATATTTT.

The chain joins TRBV27 to TRBJ1-1; maybe TRBD1 (6 bases). V dropped 5 bases and J dropped 2 bases, with 15 bases sitting between them. This CDR3 spans 15 amino acids. Per germline, CDR1 MNHEY and CDR2 SMNVEV (reference sequence). The CDR3 loop reads CASSHYRAPNTEAFF. In nucleotides, the CDR3 is TGTGCCAGCAGTCACTACAGGGCCCCTAACACTGAAGCTTTCTTT.

In this sample, this clone turned up many times. The genes are TRBV4-2 and TRBJ1-1, with 12 bases fitting TRBD1. Germline V lookup: CDR1 LGHNA, CDR2 YNFKEQ. The CDR3 runs 14 residues. With V trimmed by 3 bases and J by 7 bases, 3 bases remained unmatched. CDR3 coding DNA: TGTGCCAGCAGCCAGGGGACAGGGGGCGATGAAGCTTTCTTT. It is translated as CASSQGTGGDEAFF.

The rearrangement links TRBV2 to TRBJ1-5, with 8 positions matching TRBD1. Germline CDR1 and CDR2: SNHLY and FYNNEI. Trimming removed 3 bases from V and 9 bases from J; junction bases left unmatched: 10. The CDR3 is 15 amino acids. The CDR3 here is CASSDKRSGGLPQHF. The CDR3 region has the DNA TGTGCCAGCAGTGATAAAAGGTCAGGGGGCTTGCCCCAGCATTTT.

The chain combines TRBV27 with TRBJ2-7; 7 nucleotides match TRBD2. V lost 5 bases and J lost 4; bases outside the gene matches: 14. The CDR3 covers 16 residues. Germline loops: CDR1 MNHEY, CDR2 SMNVEV (reference sequence). The CDR3: CASSPGAGRESYEQYF. In DNA form, the CDR3 reads TGTGCCAGCAGTCCCGGAGCGGGGAGGGAAAGTTACGAGCAGTACTTC.

The rearrangement uses TRBV14 and TRBJ2-7; D uncertain. Trimming removed 4 bases at V and 0 bases at J, with 16 bases between. Germline lookup yields CDR1 SGHDN and CDR2 FVKESK. This CDR3 spans 16 amino acids. CDR3: CASSPTRRISSYEQYF. In nucleotides, the CDR3 is TGTGCCAGCAGCCCGACCCGCAGGATTAGCTCCTACGAGCAGTACTTC. The full variable domain, with the rest looked up from reference TRBV14 and TRBJ2-7, is EAGVTQFPSHSVIEKGQTVTLRCDPISGHDNLYWYRRVMGKEIKFLLHFVKESKQDESGMPNNRFLAERTGGTYSTLKVQPAELEDSGVYFCASSPTRRISSYEQYFGPGTRLTVT.

This chain joins TRBV19 and TRBJ2-6, with no clear D. V gave up 1 base and J gave up 0 bases, with 4 bases separating them. The CDR3 extends over 15 amino acids. Germline loops: CDR1 LNHDA, CDR2 SQIVND (reference sequence). The CDR3 bases are TGTGCCAGTAGTATAGGACTCTCTGGGGCCAACGTCCTGACTTTC. As protein: CASSIGLSGANVLTF. The full variable domain, rest sourced from reference TRBV19 and TRBJ2-6, is DGGITQSPKYLFRKEGQNVTLSCEQNLNHDAMYWYRQDPGQGLRLIYYSQIVNDFQKGDIAEGYSVSREKKESFPLTVTSAQKNPTAFYLCASSIGLSGANVLTFGAGSRLTVL.

The chain couples TRBV27 to TRBJ1-1, with a possible D match to TRBD1 (5 bases). Trimming pared 4 bases from V and 1 base from J, leaving 7 bases between. This CDR3 is built from 13 residues. Germline values: CDR1 MNHEY, CDR2 SMNVEV (reference sequence). CDR3 protein: CASSWGENTEAFF. Here the CDR3 DNA reads TGTGCCAGCAGTTGGGGCGAGAACACTGAAGCTTTCTTT.

V gene TRBV13 combines with J gene TRBJ2-1, with D possibly TRBD1 on 6 matching bases. This CDR3 comprises 17 residues. CDR1 is PRHDT and CDR2 is FYEKMQ in the germline V gene (reference sequence). With 5 bases removed from V and 9 bases from J, the gap between germline ends came to 26 bases. The CDR3 sequence: CASSNPTGNPTGSEQFF. CDR3 DNA: TGTGCCAGCAGCAACCCTACAGGGAATCCCACTGGCAGTGAGCAGTTCTTC.

V gene TRBV2 combines with J gene TRBJ1-1; TRBD1 aligns across 7 bases. J gave up 3 bases and V 8 bases, and 12 bases lay outside the gene matches. Germline values: CDR1 SNHLY, CDR2 FYNNEI. The CDR3 totals 15 residues. CDR3 sequence: CASLLRGQGDTEAFF. In DNA form, the CDR3 reads TGTGCCAGCCTCCTCCGGGGGCAGGGGGACACTGAAGCTTTCTTT. The complete variable domain, with remaining parts taken from reference TRBV2 and TRBJ1-1, reads EPEVTQTPSHQVTQMGQEVILRCVPISNHLYFYWYRQILGQKVEFLVSFYNNEISEKSEIFDDQFSVERPDGSNFTLKIRSTKLEDSAMYFCASLLRGQGDTEAFFGQGTRLTVV.

This rearrangement joins TRBV5-1 to TRBJ2-1; 12 nucleotides match TRBD2. Germline loops: CDR1 SGHRS, CDR2 YFSETQ. This CDR3 contains 17 residues. With 0 bases clipped from V and 6 bases from J, the junction kept 7 bases outside the gene matches. CDR3: CASSLVYTSGGSNEQFF. The CDR3 DNA sequence: TGCGCCAGCAGCTTGGTCTACACTAGCGGGGGGTCCAATGAGCAGTTCTTC.

V usage is TRBV7-8 and J usage is TRBJ2-5, with TRBD1 matching over 8 bases. Germline-derived CDR1 and CDR2 are SGHVS and FQNEAQ. The CDR3 runs 15 residues. V gave up 5 bases and J gave up 4 bases; unmatched junction bases: 9. CDR3 in DNA: TGTGCCAGCAGCCAAGACAGGGGATGGGTAGAGACCCAGTACTTC. Its protein product is CASSQDRGWVETQYF.

The CDR3 coding sequence is TGTGCCACCAAAACCGGCGGGACTGAAGCTTTCTTT. This sequence encodes CATKTGGTEAFF. The chain has TRBV11-2 and TRBJ1-1; D unresolved. Germline V gene data show CDR1 as SGHAT and CDR2 as FQNNGV. The CDR3 has 12 residues. Trimming cost V 10 bases and J 5 bases, with 14 bases left between them.

The genes are TRBV5-6 and TRBJ2-7; a weak D match, TRBD1 (5 bases). Germline CDR1 and CDR2: SGHDT and YYEEEE. V was trimmed by 4 bases and J by 3 bases, leaving 14 bases between them. This CDR3 spans 14 amino acids. In DNA, the CDR3 is TGTGCCAGCAGCCTGGACACCAGTAACTACGAGCAGTACTTC. This sequence encodes CASSLDTSNYEQYF. The entire variable domain, with the rest obtained from reference TRBV5-6 and TRBJ2-7, is as follows: DAGVTQSPTHLIKTRGQQVTLRCSPKSGHDTVSWYQQALGQGPQFIFQYYEEEERQRGNFPDRFSGHQFPNYSSELNVNALLLGDSALYLCASSLDTSNYEQYFGPGTRLTVT.

The J gene is TRBJ2-1, the V gene TRBV28; 9 nucleotides align to TRBD2. This CDR3 has 20 amino acids. V was pared by 2 bases and J by 7 bases, with 21 bases of the junction left unmatched. Germline-derived CDR1 and CDR2 are MDHEN and SYDVKM. The CDR3 sequence is CASSLAMGVAGGPVRNEQFF. The CDR3 region has the DNA TGTGCCAGCAGTTTAGCTATGGGGGTCGCGGGAGGGCCGGTGAGGAATGAGCAGTTCTTC.

V gene TRBV11-3 combines with J gene TRBJ2-3; 7 positions agree with TRBD2. V shed 2 bases and J 1 base; nucleotides not matched to a gene: 3. The CDR3 contains 15 residues. The V gene's germline CDR1 is SGHNT and CDR2 YENEEA. In DNA, the CDR3 is TGTGCCAGCAGCTTATTTCGGGGGGGCACAGATACGCAGTATTTT. This codes for CASSLFRGGTDTQYF.

The chain recombines TRBV4-3 with TRBJ2-3; D unclear. The germline V gene has CDR1 LGHNA and CDR2 YSLEER. This CDR3 contains 16 residues. Trimming removed 3 bases at V and 0 bases at J, with 13 bases between. The CDR3 DNA reads as TGCGCCAGCAGCCATGAACTCAGCGCTAGCACAGATACGCAGTATTTT. Amino acid sequence: CASSHELSASTDTQYF.

This chain uses TRBV19 with TRBJ1-2; maybe TRBD1 (6 bases). The CDR3 covers 14 residues. The germline CDR1 and CDR2 sequences are LNHDA and SQIVND (reference sequence). The V and J ends lost 4 bases and 2 bases respectively, with 11 bases between them. CDR3 in amino acids: CASSTQQGNYGYTF. CDR3 bases: TGTGCCAGTAGTACTCAACAGGGAAACTATGGCTACACCTTC.

This chain connects TRBV2 to TRBJ2-1; 11 nucleotides agree with TRBD2. CDR1 is SNHLY, CDR2 FYNNEI, per germline. The CDR3 sequence is 15 residues long. The V gene end was trimmed by 6 bases and the J gene end by 4 bases; junction bases not matched to a gene: 5. CDR3 residues: CASSTTSGGYNEQFF. The DNA for the CDR3 is TGTGCCAGCAGCACCACTAGCGGGGGTTACAATGAGCAGTTCTTC.

V is TRBV19 and J is TRBJ2-7, with 7 bases matching TRBD1. The CDR3 spans 14 residues. Germline V gives CDR1 LNHDA, CDR2 SQIVND (reference sequence). V shed 6 bases, J shed 2 bases, and the junction held 7 bases outside the gene matches. The CDR3 protein is CASSPDRTAYEQYF. The CDR3 nucleotides are TGTGCCAGTAGCCCGGACAGGACCGCCTACGAGCAGTACTTC. Full variable domain (outside the CDR3, taken from reference TRBV19 and TRBJ2-7): DGGITQSPKYLFRKEGQNVTLSCEQNLNHDAMYWYRQDPGQGLRLIYYSQIVNDFQKGDIAEGYSVSREKKESFPLTVTSAQKNPTAFYLCASSPDRTAYEQYFGPGTRLTVT.

This chain joins TRBV5-5 and TRBJ2-1; TRBD2 matches at 8 bases. CDR1 is SGHKS, CDR2 YYEKEE, per germline (reference sequence). V shed 10 bases, J shed 7 bases, and the junction held 16 bases outside the gene matches. The CDR3 totals 15 residues. CDR3 protein: CAATSGLVSWNEQFF. The CDR3 region has the DNA TGTGCCGCCACCTCGGGACTAGTGAGTTGGAATGAGCAGTTCTTC.

Here the CDR3 reads CASSFPNQPQHF. For the CDR3, the DNA is TGTGCCAGCAGCTTTCCGAATCAGCCCCAGCATTTT. This chain links TRBV5-8 with TRBJ1-5; no definite D call. V dropped 2 bases and J dropped 4 bases, with 4 bases sitting between them. Germline CDR1 and CDR2: SGHTS and YDEGEE. The CDR3 is 12 residues long. Using reference TRBV5-8 and TRBJ1-5 for the parts outside the CDR3, the full variable domain is EAGVTQSPTHLIKTRGQQATLRCSPISGHTSVYWYQQALGLGLQFLLWYDEGEERNRGNFPPRFSGRQFPNYSSELNVNALELEDSALYLCASSFPNQPQHFGDGTRLSIL.